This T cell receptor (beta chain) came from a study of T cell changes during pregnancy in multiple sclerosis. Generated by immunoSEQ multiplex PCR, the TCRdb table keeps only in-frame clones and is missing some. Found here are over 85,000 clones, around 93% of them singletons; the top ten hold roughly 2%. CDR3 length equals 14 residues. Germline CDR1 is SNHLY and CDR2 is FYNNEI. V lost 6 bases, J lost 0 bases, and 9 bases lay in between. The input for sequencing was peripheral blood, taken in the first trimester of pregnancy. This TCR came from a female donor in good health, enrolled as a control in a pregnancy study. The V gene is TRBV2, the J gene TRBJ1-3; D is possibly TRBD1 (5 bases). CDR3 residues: CASRTDGSGNTIYF. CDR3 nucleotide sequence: TGTGCCAGCAGGACAGACGGCTCTGGAAACACCATATATTTT.